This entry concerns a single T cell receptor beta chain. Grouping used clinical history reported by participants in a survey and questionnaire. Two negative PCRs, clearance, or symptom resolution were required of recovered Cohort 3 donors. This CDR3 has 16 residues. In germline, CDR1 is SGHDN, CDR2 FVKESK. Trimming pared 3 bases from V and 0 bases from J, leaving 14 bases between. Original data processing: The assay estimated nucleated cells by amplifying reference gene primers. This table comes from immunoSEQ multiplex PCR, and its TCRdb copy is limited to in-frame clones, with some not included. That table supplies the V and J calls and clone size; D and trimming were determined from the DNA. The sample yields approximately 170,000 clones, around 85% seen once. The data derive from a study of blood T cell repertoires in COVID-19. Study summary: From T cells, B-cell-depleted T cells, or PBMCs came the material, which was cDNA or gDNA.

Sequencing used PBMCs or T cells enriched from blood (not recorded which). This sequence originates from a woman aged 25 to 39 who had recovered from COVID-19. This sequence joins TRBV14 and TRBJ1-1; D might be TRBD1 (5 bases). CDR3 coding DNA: TGTGCCAGCAGCCAGAGACTCGGACAACTGAACACTGAAGCTTTCTTT. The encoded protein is CASSQRLGQLNTEAFF.